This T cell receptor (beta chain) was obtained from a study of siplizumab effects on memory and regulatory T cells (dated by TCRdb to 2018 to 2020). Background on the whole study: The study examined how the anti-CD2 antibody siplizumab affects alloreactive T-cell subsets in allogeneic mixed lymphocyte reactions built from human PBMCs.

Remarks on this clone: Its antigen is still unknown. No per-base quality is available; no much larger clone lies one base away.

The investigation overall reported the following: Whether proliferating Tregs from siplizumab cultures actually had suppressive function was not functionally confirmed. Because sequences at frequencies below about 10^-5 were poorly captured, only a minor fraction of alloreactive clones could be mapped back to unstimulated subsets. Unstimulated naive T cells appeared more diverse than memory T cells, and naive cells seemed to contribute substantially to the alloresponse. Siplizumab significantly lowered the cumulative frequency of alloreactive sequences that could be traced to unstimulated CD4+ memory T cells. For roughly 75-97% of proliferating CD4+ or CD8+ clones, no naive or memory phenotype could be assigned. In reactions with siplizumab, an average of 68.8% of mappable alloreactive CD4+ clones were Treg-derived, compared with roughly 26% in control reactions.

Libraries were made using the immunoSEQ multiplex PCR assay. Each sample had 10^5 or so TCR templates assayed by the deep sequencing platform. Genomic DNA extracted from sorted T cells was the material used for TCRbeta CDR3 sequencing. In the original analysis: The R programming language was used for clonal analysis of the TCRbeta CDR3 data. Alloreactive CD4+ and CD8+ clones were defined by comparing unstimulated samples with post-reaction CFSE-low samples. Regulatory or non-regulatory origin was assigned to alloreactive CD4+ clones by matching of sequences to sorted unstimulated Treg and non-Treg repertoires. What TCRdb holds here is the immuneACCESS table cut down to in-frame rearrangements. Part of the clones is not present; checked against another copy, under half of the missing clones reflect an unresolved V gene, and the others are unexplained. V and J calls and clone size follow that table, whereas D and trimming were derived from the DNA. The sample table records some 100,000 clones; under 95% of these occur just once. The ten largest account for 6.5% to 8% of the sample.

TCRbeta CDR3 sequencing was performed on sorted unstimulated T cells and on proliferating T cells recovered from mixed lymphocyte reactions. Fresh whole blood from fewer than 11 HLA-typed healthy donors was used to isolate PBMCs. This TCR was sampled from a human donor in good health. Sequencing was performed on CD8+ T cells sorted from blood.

DNA sequence: TGTGCCAGCAGTTTTATGGGACAGTACAATGAGCAGTTCTTC. Translated, this gives CASSFMGQYNEQFF. The chain is made from TRBV6-5 and TRBJ2-1, and 7 bases in between align with TRBD1. The CDR3 numbers 14 residues from cysteine through phenylalanine. Just the 42-base CDR3 DNA is kept, in frame starting at base 1. Trimming removed 4 bases from V and 4 bases from J; the gene matches leave 4 bases unexplained. The CDR1 and CDR2 encoded by the germline V gene are MNHEY and SVGAGI.